Sequencing of this T cell receptor beta chain was carried out in a study of cytomegalovirus exposure and HLA in healthy donors. Study at large: Earlier work reported 100 million or so unique TCR beta sequences from about 180 million T cells. General study findings and limits: Likely technical artifact: a cluster of highly shared sequence variants. Published work reported that the classifier diagnosed cytomegalovirus status with high specificity and sensitivity.

Unmatched junction bases numbered 5, after V lost 0 bases and J lost 4 bases. The CDR3 covers 16 residues. The germline V gene has CDR1 LGHNA and CDR2 YSLEER. Amplification used 60 Vbeta primers and 13 Jbeta primers. Assay: immunoSEQ multiplex PCR; the TCRdb copy retains only in-frame clones and omits some. The table lists 140,000 to 150,000 clones, over 60% of them singletons. Details on this clone: Antigen: not known.

The sequence came from a man aged 40-49 years in good health and CMV-seronegative. The sample consisted of PBMCs. The gene calls are TRBV4-3 and TRBJ1-2; 10 bases line up with TRBD1. The CDR3, as DNA: TGCGCCAGCAGCCAAGATTCGACAGGGGGCTTCTATGGCTACACCTTC. Translated: CASSQDSTGGFYGYTF.